These T cell receptor beta chains were read from a single sample in a study of blood T cell repertoires in COVID-19. The table came from immunoSEQ multiplex PCR; TCRdb's copy has only in-frame clones and leaves some out. Of 300,000 to 350,000 clones in the sample, around 90% were seen once. Sequencing used PBMCs or T cells enriched from blood (not recorded which). The receptors stem from a woman aged 18-35 years with acute COVID-19. CDR3s include the opening cysteine and the closing phenylalanine or tryptophan. D genes are given only for firm matches. Expanded clones are given a class, and other clones once, few, many or no size at all.

DNA	CDR3	size	D	V	J
TGTGCCAGCAGCTTAGATTGGGAGGCCCGGAGGAACACTGAAGCTTTCTTT	CASSLDWEARRNTEAFF	.	.	TRBV7-6	TRBJ1-1
TGTGCCACTTCCCTAGACAGGTTCAGCACCGGGGAGCTGTTTTTT	CATSLDRFSTGELFF	.	.	TRBV2	TRBJ2-2
TGTGCCAGCAGCTTCCCACCGGGGGAGACCCAGTACTTC	CASSFPPGETQYF	.	.	TRBV13	TRBJ2-5
TGTGCCAGCAGCCGACAGCCCGGTGAAAAACTGTTTTTT	CASSRQPGEKLFF	.	.	TRBV2	TRBJ1-4
TGTGCCAGCAGTTTCGACAGGCATAGCAATCAGCCCCAGCATTTT	CASSFDRHSNQPQHF	.	.	TRBV28	TRBJ1-5
TGCGCCAGCAGCTTGGGGGGACAGGAAAATTCACCCCTCCACTTT	CASSLGGQENSPLHF	.	TRBD1	TRBV5-1	TRBJ1-6
TGTGCCAGCAGTTTACGAACCCCCGGGCTAGCGAAGGGGTATGAAAAACTGTTTTTT	CASSLRTPGLAKGYEKLFF	.	.	TRBV28	TRBJ1-4
TGTGCCAGCAGCTTAGTAGAAGCGGGGAACAATGAGCAGTTCTTC	CASSLVEAGNNEQFF	.	TRBD2	TRBV11-3	TRBJ2-1
TGTGCCAGTAGTTCCCGGGACAGGGGGATATGGGATTCACCCCTCCACTTT	CASSSRDRGIWDSPLHF	.	TRBD1	TRBV19	TRBJ1-6
TGCGCCAGCAGCCGAGAACTAGATTACGAGCAGTACTTC	CASSRELDYEQYF	.	.	TRBV4-1	TRBJ2-7
TGTGCCAGCAGCTTAGTTTACAGGGGGCAAACTGAAGCTTTCTTT	CASSLVYRGQTEAFF	few	TRBD1	TRBV7-9	TRBJ1-1
TGTGCCAGCAGTTGGACAGGGGTTAATCAGCCCCAGCATTTT	CASSWTGVNQPQHF	.	TRBD1	TRBV28	TRBJ1-5
TGTGCCAGCAGCTTAACCCCACTAGTATCCGAGCAGTACTTC	CASSLTPLVSEQYF	.	.	TRBV7-9	TRBJ2-7
TGTGCCAGCAGTGAAGGTCGGTTCACGAACACTGAAGCTTTCTTT	CASSEGRFTNTEAFF	once	.	TRBV6-1	TRBJ1-1
TGTGCCAGCTCACCATCCCTCCAAGAGACCCAGTACTTC	CASSPSLQETQYF	.	.	TRBV18	TRBJ2-5
TGTGCCAGCAGGCGACAGGCCTCCTACGAGCAGTACTTC	CASRRQASYEQYF	.	.	TRBV28	TRBJ2-7
TGTGCCAGCAGCCAAGATGTGGGGGCCGGTCAGCCCCAGCATTTT	CASSQDVGAGQPQHF	.	.	TRBV7-2	TRBJ1-5
TGTGCCAGTAGTATCACGTTTGACGGGAATGAGCAGTTCTTC	CASSITFDGNEQFF	.	.	TRBV19	TRBJ2-1
TGCGCCAGCAGCCCACCTACGGGACAGGGAGGGTATGGCTACACCTTC	CASSPPTGQGGYGYTF	once	TRBD1	TRBV5-1	TRBJ1-2
TGTGCCAGCAGCCAAGTTCTCTCGGACAATGAGCAGTTCTTC	CASSQVLSDNEQFF	.	.	TRBV4-2	TRBJ2-1
TGTGCCAGTAGTATTTCAGGGGGCCCTAACTATGGCTACACCTTC	CASSISGGPNYGYTF	.	TRBD1	TRBV19	TRBJ1-2
TGTGCCAGCAGTGAAGAGGGGGGGGCAGGTGGAAACATTCAGTACTTC	CASSEEGGAGGNIQYF	.	.	TRBV6-1	TRBJ2-4
TGCGCCAGCAGCTTGGAAGTGGGACAGGGGTTCTGGGGCTACACCTTC	CASSLEVGQGFWGYTF	few	TRBD1	TRBV5-1	TRBJ1-2
TGTGCCAGCAGCCAAGCATCTGTGGACTCCCTCCGCTACACCTTC	CASSQASVDSLRYTF	few	.	TRBV14	TRBJ1-2
TGTGCCAGCAGCCGAGGACAGGATAATGAAAAACTGTTTTTT	CASSRGQDNEKLFF	.	TRBD1	TRBV3-1/TRBV3-2	TRBJ1-4
TGTGCCAGCAGCCGAACCGGGACAGTGAATCCTACTGGGCAGTACTTC	CASSRTGTVNPTGQYF	few	TRBD1	TRBV28	TRBJ2-7
TGTGCCAGCAGCCAAGATCCGGGCCTAGCGGGATACGAGCAGTACTTC	CASSQDPGLAGYEQYF	.	TRBD2	TRBV14	TRBJ2-7
TGTGCCAGCTCACCACTGACTAGCACAGATACGCAGTATTTT	CASSPLTSTDTQYF	few	.	TRBV18	TRBJ2-3
TGTGCCAGCAGCTACCGAGACAGGGGAGTTACTGAAGCTTTCTTT	CASSYRDRGVTEAFF	.	TRBD1	TRBV9	TRBJ1-1
TGTGCCAGCTTTGGGCGGGTGGGGTACAATGAGCAGTTCTTC	CASFGRVGYNEQFF	.	.	TRBV28	TRBJ2-1
TGTGCCAGTAGGGAGTCTAGCGGGAGGCCAGAGACCCAGTACTTC	CASRESSGRPETQYF	.	TRBD2	TRBV19	TRBJ2-5
TGTGCCAGCAGACTTCAGTCGGGGTACAATCAGCCCCAGCATTTT	CASRLQSGYNQPQHF	.	.	TRBV6-5	TRBJ1-5
TGCAGCGTTGTAAGGGGGGGGTTGAACACTGAAGCTTTCTTT	CSVVRGGLNTEAFF	.	.	TRBV29-1	TRBJ1-1
TGTGCCAGCAGCAAACCGGGACAGGGGCTTGAAGAGCAGTACTTC	CASSKPGQGLEEQYF	.	TRBD1	TRBV5-4	TRBJ2-7
TGTGCCAGCAGACCAGGGGAGGGCACTGAAGCTTTCTTT	CASRPGEGTEAFF	.	.	TRBV12-3/TRBV12-4	TRBJ1-1
TGTGCCAGCAGTTGCAGTTACCGGGACAGGGTTTTTTGCGGGGAGCTGTTTTTT	CASSCSYRDRVFCGELFF	.	TRBD1	TRBV28	TRBJ2-2